These T cell receptor beta chains were read from a single sample in a study of T cells in localized non-small cell lung cancer. Here immunoSEQ multiplex PCR was the method, and the copy in TCRdb shows in-frame clones only, minus some. The sample has around 91,000 clones, approximately 90% seen once. The specimen comprised peripheral blood, sampled before any cancer treatment. Receptors were obtained from a man aged 35 to 70 with stage I squamous cell lung carcinoma. The CDR3 runs from the conserved cysteine through the conserved F or W. Clone size is shown for a subset of rows, as once, few, many or a class of expanded clone.

V	J	size	CDR3
TRBV6-1	TRBJ2-1	NA	CASSGQGANNEQFF
TRBV6-5	TRBJ1-2	NA	CATSEGATYFYGYTF
TRBV19	TRBJ2-2	NA	CASSSDRATGELFF
TRBV14	TRBJ1-5	NA	CASSPRQGGRYSNQPQHF
TRBV6-1	TRBJ1-5	once	CASSDHSRQGAQPQHF
TRBV6-5	TRBJ1-1	few	CASSYSRHTNTEAFF
TRBV5-6	TRBJ1-1	NA	CASRRQGWGTEAFF
TRBV9	TRBJ2-6	NA	CASDRTGAGANVLTF
TRBV7-2	TRBJ1-4	NA	CASSWGQGTTNEKLFF
TRBV5-4	TRBJ1-1	NA	CASRADSGTPSAFF
TRBV29-1	TRBJ1-3	NA	CSVLKGNTIYF
TRBV6-1	TRBJ2-3	NA	CASSGTSGGADTQYF
TRBV7-8	TRBJ2-3	NA	CASSSRPITSRADTQYF
TRBV28	TRBJ1-1	NA	CASSLDRGQYTEAFF
TRBV5-1	TRBJ1-3	NA	CASSLNILPGNTIYF
TRBV7-9	TRBJ1-4	NA	CASSLEVGEKLFF
TRBV5-4	TRBJ2-5	NA	CASSPRGGETQYF
TRBV11-2	TRBJ2-1	NA	CASSLDPQAAGNEQFF
TRBV7-2	TRBJ1-3	NA	CASSLASGNTIYF
TRBV7-8	TRBJ1-2	NA	CASSFGQGGYTF
TRBV9	TRBJ2-7	NA	CASSPLRLGSYEQYF
TRBV27	TRBJ1-1	NA	CASPRTRTSSRGTEAFF
TRBV5-1	TRBJ2-2	NA	CASSSGHANTGELFF
TRBV19	TRBJ2-5	NA	CASRRDRGQETQYF
TRBV25-1	TRBJ2-5	once	CASSLPVGQGGETQYF
TRBV2	TRBJ2-5	NA	CASSVRGEETQYF
TRBV5-6	TRBJ2-7	NA	CASSIGPTSSYEQYF
TRBV18	TRBJ2-7	NA	CASSPSGQGFYEQYF
TRBV2	TRBJ1-4	NA	CASSAQAGNEKLFF